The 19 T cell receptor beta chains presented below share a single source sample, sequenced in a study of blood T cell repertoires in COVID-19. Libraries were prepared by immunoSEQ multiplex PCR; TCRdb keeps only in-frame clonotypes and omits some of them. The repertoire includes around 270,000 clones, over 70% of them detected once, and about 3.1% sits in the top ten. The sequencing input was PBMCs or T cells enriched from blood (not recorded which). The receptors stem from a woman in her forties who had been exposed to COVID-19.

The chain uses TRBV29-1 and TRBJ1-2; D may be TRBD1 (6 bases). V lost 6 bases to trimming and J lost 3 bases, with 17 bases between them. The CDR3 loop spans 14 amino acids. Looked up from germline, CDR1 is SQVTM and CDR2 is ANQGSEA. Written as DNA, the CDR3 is TGCAGCGTCTACCGCTCGGACAGTCACTATGGCTACACCTTC. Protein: CSVYRSDSHYGYTF.

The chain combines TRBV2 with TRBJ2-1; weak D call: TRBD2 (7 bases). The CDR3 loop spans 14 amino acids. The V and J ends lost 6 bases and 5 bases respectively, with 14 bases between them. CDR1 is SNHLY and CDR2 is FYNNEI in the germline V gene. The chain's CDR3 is CASRGGGSNNEQFF. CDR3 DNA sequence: TGTGCCAGCAGGGGAGGGGGGTCGAACAATGAGCAGTTCTTC.

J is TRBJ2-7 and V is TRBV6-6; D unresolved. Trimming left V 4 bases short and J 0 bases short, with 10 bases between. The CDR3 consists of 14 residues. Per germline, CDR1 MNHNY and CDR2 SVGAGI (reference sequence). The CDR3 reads CASSSKSYSYEQYF. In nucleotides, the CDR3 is TGTGCCAGCAGTTCTAAGTCTTACTCCTACGAGCAGTACTTC.

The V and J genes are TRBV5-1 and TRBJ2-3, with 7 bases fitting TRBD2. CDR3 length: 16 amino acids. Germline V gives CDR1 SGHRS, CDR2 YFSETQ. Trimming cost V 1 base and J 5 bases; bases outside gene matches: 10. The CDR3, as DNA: TGCGCCAGCAGCTTGACCATAGCGGGTGGTTTAGATACGCAGTATTTT. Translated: CASSLTIAGGLDTQYF.

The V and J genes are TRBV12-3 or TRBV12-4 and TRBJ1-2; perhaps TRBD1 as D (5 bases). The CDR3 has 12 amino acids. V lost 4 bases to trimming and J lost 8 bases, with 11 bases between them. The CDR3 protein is CASSSQGLGYTF. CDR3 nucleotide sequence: TGTGCCAGCAGTTCCCAGGGATTAGGCTACACCTTC.

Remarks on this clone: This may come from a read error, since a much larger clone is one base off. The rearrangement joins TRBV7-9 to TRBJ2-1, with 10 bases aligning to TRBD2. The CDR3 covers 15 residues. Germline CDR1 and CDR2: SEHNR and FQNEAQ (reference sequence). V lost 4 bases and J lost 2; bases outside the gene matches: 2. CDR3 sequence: CASSSGLATYNEQFF. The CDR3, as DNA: TGTGCCAGCAGCTCGGGACTAGCGACCTACAATGAGCAGTTCTTC.

The CDR3: CASSAYLGRTSGGFEETQYF. CDR3 DNA sequence: TGTGCCAGCAGCGCCTACCTCGGCAGGACTAGCGGGGGATTTGAAGAGACCCAGTACTTC. The chain uses TRBV4-2 and TRBJ2-5; 13 bases are shared with TRBD2. Germline V gene lookup returns CDR1 LGHNA and CDR2 YNFKEQ. The CDR3 is 20 residues long. V shed 5 bases, J shed 3 bases, and the junction held 18 bases outside the gene matches.

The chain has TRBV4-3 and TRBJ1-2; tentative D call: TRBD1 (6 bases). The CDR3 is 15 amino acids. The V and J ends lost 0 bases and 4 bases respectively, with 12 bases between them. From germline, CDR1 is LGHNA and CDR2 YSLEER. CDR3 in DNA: TGCGCCAGCAGCCAAGAGACCCAGGGGACCTATGGCTACACCTTC. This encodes CASSQETQGTYGYTF.

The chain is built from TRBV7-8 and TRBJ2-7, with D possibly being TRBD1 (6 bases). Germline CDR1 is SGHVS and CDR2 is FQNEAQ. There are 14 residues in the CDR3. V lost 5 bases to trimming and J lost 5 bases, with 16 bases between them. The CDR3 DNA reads TGTGCCAGCAGCATCCCGGGACACAAAAACGAGCAGTACTTC. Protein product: CASSIPGHKNEQYF.

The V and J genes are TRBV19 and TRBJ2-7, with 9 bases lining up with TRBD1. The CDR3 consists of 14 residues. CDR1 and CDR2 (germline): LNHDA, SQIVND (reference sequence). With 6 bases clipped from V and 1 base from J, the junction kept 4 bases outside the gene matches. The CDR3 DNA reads TGTGCCAGTAGCCAGGGACAGGGATCCTACGAGCAGTACTTC. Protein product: CASSQGQGSYEQYF.

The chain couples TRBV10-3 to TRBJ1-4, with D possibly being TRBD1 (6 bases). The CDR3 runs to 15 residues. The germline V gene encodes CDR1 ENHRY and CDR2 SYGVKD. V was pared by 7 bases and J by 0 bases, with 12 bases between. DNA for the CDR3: TGTGCCATCAAGGGGGACACTGCAACTAATGAAAAACTGTTTTTT. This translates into CAIKGDTATNEKLFF.

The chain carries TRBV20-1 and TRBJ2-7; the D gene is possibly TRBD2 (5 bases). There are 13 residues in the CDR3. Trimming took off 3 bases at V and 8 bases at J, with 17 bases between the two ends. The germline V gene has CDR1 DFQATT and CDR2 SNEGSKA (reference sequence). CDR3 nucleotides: TGCAGTGCTAGTAAAGAGGGCGTGGGGAAGCAGTACGTC. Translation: CSASKEGVGKQYV.

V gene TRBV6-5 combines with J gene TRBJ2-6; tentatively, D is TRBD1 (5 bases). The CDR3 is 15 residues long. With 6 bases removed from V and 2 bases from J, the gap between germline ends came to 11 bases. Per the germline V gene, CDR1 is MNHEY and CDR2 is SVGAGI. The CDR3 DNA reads TGTGCCAGCAGCCTCAGGGCCCCTGGGGCCAACGTCCTGACTTTC. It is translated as CASSLRAPGANVLTF.

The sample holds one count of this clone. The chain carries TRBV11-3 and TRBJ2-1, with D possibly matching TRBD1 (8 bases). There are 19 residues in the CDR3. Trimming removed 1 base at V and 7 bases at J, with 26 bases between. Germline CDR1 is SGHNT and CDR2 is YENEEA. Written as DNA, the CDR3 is TGTGCCAGCAGCTTAGGCAGGGGGCTGACTAGCCTAGGACATAATGAGCAGTTCTTC. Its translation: CASSLGRGLTSLGHNEQFF. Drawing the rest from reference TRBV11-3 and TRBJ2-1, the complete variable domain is EAGVVQSPRYKIIEKKQPVAFWCNPISGHNTLYWYLQNLGQGPELLIRYENEEAVDDSQLPKDRFSAERLKGVDSTLKIQPAELGDSAVYLCASSLGRGLTSLGHNEQFFGPGTRLTVL.

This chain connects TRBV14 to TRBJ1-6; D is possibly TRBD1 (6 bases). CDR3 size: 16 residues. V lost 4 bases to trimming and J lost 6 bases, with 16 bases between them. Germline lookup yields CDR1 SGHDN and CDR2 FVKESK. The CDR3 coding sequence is TGTGCCAGCAGCCCAACCTCGGGCAGGGGTAATTCACCCCTCCACTTT. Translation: CASSPTSGRGNSPLHF. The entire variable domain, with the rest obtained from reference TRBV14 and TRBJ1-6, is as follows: EAGVTQFPSHSVIEKGQTVTLRCDPISGHDNLYWYRRVMGKEIKFLLHFVKESKQDESGMPNNRFLAERTGGTYSTLKVQPAELEDSGVYFCASSPTSGRGNSPLHFGNGTRLTVT.

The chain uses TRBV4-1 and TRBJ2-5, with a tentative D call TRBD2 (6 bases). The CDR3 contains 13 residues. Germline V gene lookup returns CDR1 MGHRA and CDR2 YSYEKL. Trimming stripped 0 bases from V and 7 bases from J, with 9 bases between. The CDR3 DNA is TGCGCCAGCAGCCAAGAAGGTAGCGGGACCCAGTACTTC. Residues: CASSQEGSGTQYF.

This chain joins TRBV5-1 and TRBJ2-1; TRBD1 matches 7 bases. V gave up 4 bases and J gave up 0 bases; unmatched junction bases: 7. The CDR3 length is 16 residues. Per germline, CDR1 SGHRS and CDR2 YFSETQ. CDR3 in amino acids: CASSHSGGPSYNEQFF. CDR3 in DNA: TGCGCCAGCAGCCATTCAGGGGGTCCCTCCTACAATGAGCAGTTCTTC.

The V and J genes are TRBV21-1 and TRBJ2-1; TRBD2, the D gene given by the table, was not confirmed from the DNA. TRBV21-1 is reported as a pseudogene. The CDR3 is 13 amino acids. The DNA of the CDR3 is TGTGCCAGGATCGGAGGACGGGCAGATGAGCAGTTCTTC. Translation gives CARIGGRADEQFF.

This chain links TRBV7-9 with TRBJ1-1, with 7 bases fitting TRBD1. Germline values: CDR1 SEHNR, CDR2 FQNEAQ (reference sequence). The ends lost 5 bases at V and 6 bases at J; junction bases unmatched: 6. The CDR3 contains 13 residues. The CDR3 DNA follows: TGTGCCAGCAGCCAGACAGGGTACGCTGAAGCTTTCTTT. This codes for CASSQTGYAEAFF.